These 24 T cell receptor beta chains share one sample of origin, sequenced in a study of T cells in Graves' hyperthyroidism and ophthalmopathy. Amplified TCR beta CDR3 regions came from RNA transcripts. The primer set for the first-round RT-PCR of the TCR CDR3 was HTBI. TCRdb redid the calling of the multiplex PCR reads with MiXCR, one entry per CDR3 protein. The table lists about 610,000 distinct CDR3 sequences, around 15% of them singletons. The sample was blood. The receptors originated from a woman aged 40 to 50 with Graves' ophthalmopathy.

A remark on this clonotype: Just one base apart from a much larger clone, this may be a read error. The V and J genes are TRBV7-2 and TRBJ2-7; a possible D gene is TRBD2 (6 bases). Germline lookup yields CDR1 SGHTA and CDR2 FQGNSA. This CDR3 is built from 13 residues. The CDR3 nucleotides are TGTGCCAGCAGCTTAGTCCGGGAGTACGAGCAGCACTTC. This gives the protein CASSLVREYEQHF.

In its sample, this clonotype was seen many times. This sequence joins TRBV15 and TRBJ2-7, with 9 bases fitting TRBD2. Germline-derived CDR1 and CDR2 are LNHNV and YYDKDF (reference sequence). V lost 0 bases and J lost 4; bases outside the gene matches: 13. This CDR3 spans 18 amino acids. The CDR3 region is CATSRDLVPASGNYEQYF. Here the CDR3 DNA reads TGTGCCACCAGCAGAGATTTGGTGCCGGCTAGCGGGAATTACGAGCAGTACTTC.

The rearrangement joins TRBV11-2 to TRBJ2-2, with D perhaps matching TRBD1 (5 bases). Trimming took off 5 bases at V and 6 bases at J, with 22 bases between the two ends. In germline, CDR1 is SGHAT, CDR2 FQNNGV. The CDR3 sequence is 17 residues long. The CDR3 is CASSPTLGEVGAGELFF. The CDR3 DNA is TGTGCCAGCAGCCCAACCCTAGGGGAAGTAGGAGCCGGGGAGCTGTTTTTT.

This clonotype was seen ten or more times. The chain joins TRBV6-1 to TRBJ2-2; D is perhaps TRBD2 (5 bases). The V and J ends lost 5 bases and 3 bases respectively, with 13 bases between them. This CDR3 contains 15 residues. The germline V gene has CDR1 MNHNS and CDR2 SASEGT. The CDR3 is CASSPSPGDTGELFF. CDR3 coding DNA: TGTGCCAGCAGTCCGAGTCCCGGGGACACCGGGGAGCTGTTTTTT.

The sample holds many counts of this clonotype. The chain combines TRBV2 with TRBJ2-7, with 9 positions matching TRBD2. Germline V gene sequence: CDR1 SNHLY, CDR2 FYNNEI. This CDR3 contains 14 residues. V dropped 5 bases and J dropped 10; count of bases not matched to a gene: 12. Written as DNA, the CDR3 is TGTGCCAGCAGTTCCGGGCTAGCGGGGAAGTCCCAGTACTTC. This encodes CASSSGLAGKSQYF.

This clonotype was seen once. The chain links TRBV12-3 or TRBV12-4 to TRBJ1-1; 9 bases match TRBD1. V gave up 0 bases and J gave up 8 bases; unmatched junction bases: 7. CDR3 length: 15 amino acids. This CDR3 reads CASSLATTGGSEAFF. CDR3 in DNA: TGTGCCAGCAGTTTAGCGACAACAGGGGGCAGCGAAGCTTTCTTT.

The sample holds many counts of this clonotype. This chain links TRBV12-3 or TRBV12-4 with TRBJ2-4, with D possibly TRBD1 on 5 matching bases. Trimming pared 7 bases from V and 9 bases from J, leaving 19 bases between. The CDR3 spans 14 residues. The CDR3, as DNA: TGTGCCAGCATTCTCTCGGACACCTCCGGCATTCAGTACTTC. Amino acid sequence: CASILSDTSGIQYF.

This clonotype came up many times. The chain carries TRBV30 and TRBJ2-2; 9 nucleotides line up with TRBD1. Per germline, CDR1 GTSNPN and CDR2 SVGIG (reference sequence). Trimming took 1 base from V and 6 from J; bases not matched to a gene: 0. The CDR3 contains 13 residues. The CDR3 DNA follows: TGTGCCTGGAGTGGACAGGGGGCCGGGGAGCTGTTTTTT. Translating it yields CAWSGQGAGELFF. The complete variable domain, with remaining parts taken from reference TRBV30 and TRBJ2-2, reads SQTIHQWPATLVQPVGSPLSLECTVEGTSNPNLYWYRQAAGRGLQLLFYSVGIGQISSEVPQNLSASRPQDRQFILSSKKLLLSDSGFYLCAWSGQGAGELFFGEGSRLTVL.

This clonotype was counted ten times or more. The chain links TRBV7-8 to TRBJ2-7; D perhaps matches TRBD1 (5 bases). The germline V gene encodes CDR1 SGHVS and CDR2 FQNEAQ. V was clipped by 1 base and J by 1 base, with 11 bases between them. CDR3 length: 15 residues. The CDR3 sequence: CASSLGGHRSYEQYF. The DNA of the CDR3 is TGTGCCAGCAGCTTAGGAGGACACCGTTCCTACGAGCAGTACTTC.

Many counts were recorded for this clonotype. The genes are TRBV27 and TRBJ2-6, with D tentatively TRBD1 (6 bases). The CDR3 has 16 amino acids. The germline CDR1 and CDR2 sequences are MNHEY and SMNVEV (reference sequence). The ends were cut back, 7 bases at V and 3 bases at J, with 16 bases in the middle. CDR3 amino acids: CASTQPDRYGANVLTF. As DNA, the CDR3 is TGTGCCAGCACCCAACCGGACAGATATGGGGCCAACGTCCTGACTTTC.

In this sample, this clonotype turned up many times. This chain uses TRBV20-1 with TRBJ2-5; 9 bases map to TRBD2. CDR3 size: 17 residues. CDR1 DFQATT and CDR2 SNEGSKA come from the germline V gene (reference sequence). J gave up 5 bases and V 3 bases, and 16 bases lay outside the gene matches. In nucleotides, the CDR3 is TGCAGTGCTAGCCCGGGGATGGAGGCGGGAGGGATGGAGACCCAGTACTTC. Its translation: CSASPGMEAGGMETQYF.

This clonotype occurred many times. The rearrangement uses TRBV28 and TRBJ2-7; maybe TRBD2 (6 bases). The V end was cut by 3 bases, the J end by 5 bases, with 17 bases between. CDR3 length equals 15 residues. Germline loops: CDR1 MDHEN, CDR2 SYDVKM. CDR3 residues: CASSFPPPEGHEQYF. CDR3 nucleotides: TGTGCCAGCAGTTTCCCTCCTCCGGAGGGCCACGAGCAGTACTTC.

This clonotype was counted ten times or more. The chain combines TRBV28 with TRBJ1-2; D not certain. CDR3 length: 11 amino acids. V lost 10 bases and J lost 6, with 12 bases in between. Germline V CDR1 and CDR2: MDHEN, SYDVKM. The CDR3 protein is CATLRANGYTF. The CDR3 DNA reads TGTGCCACCCTACGGGCAAATGGCTACACCTTC.

This clonotype was seen many times. The V gene is TRBV5-4, the J gene TRBJ1-3; D uncertain. The CDR3 spans 17 residues. CDR1 is SGHNT, CDR2 YYREEE, per germline (reference sequence). The V end lost 1 base, the J end lost 0 bases, and 14 bases lay between the germline ends. The CDR3 DNA is TGTGCCAGCAGCTTGAATGGCAGGTGGGACTCTGGAAACACCATATATTTT. Translating gives CASSLNGRWDSGNTIYF.

V gene TRBV12-3 or TRBV12-4 combines with J gene TRBJ1-1; D is possibly TRBD1 (5 bases). The CDR3 is made up of 14 amino acids. The V end was cut by 5 bases, the J end by 0 bases, with 10 bases between. This CDR3 is CASSPQVMNTEAFF. CDR3 nucleotides: TGTGCCAGCAGTCCACAGGTCATGAACACTGAAGCTTTCTTT.

This clonotype has ten or more counts. The chain employs TRBV30 and TRBJ2-5; no firm D call. V was trimmed by 1 base and J by 4 bases, leaving 7 bases between them. Germline V gene lookup returns CDR1 GTSNPN and CDR2 SVGIG (reference sequence). This CDR3 has 12 residues. CDR3 bases: TGTGCCTGGAGTGGGACGGCAGAGACCCAGTACTTC. It is translated as CAWSGTAETQYF.

This clonotype was seen repeatedly, ten times or more. The genes are TRBV18 and TRBJ2-2, with TRBD2 identical over 10 bases. This CDR3 contains 16 residues. V was clipped by 6 bases and J by 7 bases; unmatched bases: 11. From germline, CDR1 is KGHSH and CDR2 LQKENI. CDR3 nucleotides: TGTGCCAGCTCGCGCCCGGGACTAGCGTCGGTCGGGGAGCTGTTTTTT. This gives the protein CASSRPGLASVGELFF. The variable domain in full, with the rest retrieved from reference TRBV18 and TRBJ2-2, is NAGVMQNPRHLVRRRGQEARLRCSPMKGHSHVYWYRQLPEEGLKFMVYLQKENIIDESGMPKERFSAEFPKEGPSILRIQQVVRGDSAAYFCASSRPGLASVGELFFGEGSRLTVL.

The genes are TRBV6-2 or TRBV6-3 and TRBJ2-7; D is possibly TRBD2 (5 bases). The CDR3 runs to 13 residues. The V gene's germline CDR1 is MNHEY and CDR2 SVGEGT. Trimming stripped 9 bases from V and 2 bases from J, with 14 bases between. CDR3 coding DNA: TGTGCCAGTAAGCGACTAACTGCCTACGAGCAGTACTTC. Its translation: CASKRLTAYEQYF.

Ten or more counts support this clonotype. The chain employs TRBV28 and TRBJ2-7; 10 bases fit TRBD2. CDR1 and CDR2 from the germline V gene are MDHEN and SYDVKM. The CDR3 is 13 residues long. V gave up 11 bases and J gave up 4 bases; unmatched junction bases: 8. The DNA for the CDR3 is TGTGCCGTTACGGGACTAGCGTTTTACGAGCAGTACTTC. Its protein is CAVTGLAFYEQYF.

This clonotype has more than one count but fewer than ten. This chain links TRBV4-3 with TRBJ2-3; no clear D gene. V was pared by 0 bases and J by 5 bases, with 15 bases between. Germline V gene sequence: CDR1 LGHNA, CDR2 YSLEER. The CDR3 loop spans 16 amino acids. The CDR3 coding sequence is TGCGCCAGCAGCCAAGAACTGCGGAAGGGCGTAGATACGCAGTATTTT. This translates into CASSQELRKGVDTQYF.

This clonotype was seen many times. This rearrangement joins TRBV10-3 to TRBJ2-5; 14 nucleotides line up with TRBD2. The CDR3 sequence is 15 residues long. Trimming at V came to 6 bases and at J to 2 bases, leaving 2 bases not matched to a gene. Germline lookup yields CDR1 ENHRY and CDR2 SYGVKD. CDR3 coding DNA: TGTGCCATCAGCAGACTAGCGGGAGGGCAAGAGACCCAGTACTTC. Translated, it gives CAISRLAGGQETQYF.

This clonotype was seen repeatedly, ten times or more. The chain combines TRBV5-1 with TRBJ2-7; 8 bases align to TRBD1. The length of the CDR3 is 14 residues. Trimming at V came to 4 bases and at J to 2 bases, leaving 5 bases not matched to a gene. Germline loops: CDR1 SGHRS, CDR2 YFSETQ. The CDR3 nucleotides read TGCGCCAGCAGCAATCCAGGGGGCCCCTACGAGCAGTACTTC. This translates into CASSNPGGPYEQYF.

There are many counts of this clonotype. The chain has TRBV29-1 and TRBJ2-2; the D is unclear. The V and J ends lost 7 bases and 3 bases respectively, with 12 bases between them. This CDR3 comprises 13 residues. Germline values: CDR1 SQVTM, CDR2 ANQGSEA. CDR3 protein: CSASGPYTGELFF. CDR3 DNA sequence: TGCAGCGCCTCCGGACCGTACACCGGGGAGCTGTTTTTT.

This clonotype was counted between two and nine times. The V gene is TRBV6-2 or TRBV6-3, the J gene TRBJ2-1, with 7 bases identical to TRBD1. The CDR3 is made up of 14 amino acids. Germline V gives CDR1 MNHEY, CDR2 SVGEGT. The V gene end was trimmed by 7 bases and the J gene end by 4 bases; junction bases not matched to a gene: 7. CDR3 nucleotide sequence: TGTGCCAGCAAACCCGGGACAGATTACAATGAGCAGTTCTTC. The encoded protein is CASKPGTDYNEQFF.